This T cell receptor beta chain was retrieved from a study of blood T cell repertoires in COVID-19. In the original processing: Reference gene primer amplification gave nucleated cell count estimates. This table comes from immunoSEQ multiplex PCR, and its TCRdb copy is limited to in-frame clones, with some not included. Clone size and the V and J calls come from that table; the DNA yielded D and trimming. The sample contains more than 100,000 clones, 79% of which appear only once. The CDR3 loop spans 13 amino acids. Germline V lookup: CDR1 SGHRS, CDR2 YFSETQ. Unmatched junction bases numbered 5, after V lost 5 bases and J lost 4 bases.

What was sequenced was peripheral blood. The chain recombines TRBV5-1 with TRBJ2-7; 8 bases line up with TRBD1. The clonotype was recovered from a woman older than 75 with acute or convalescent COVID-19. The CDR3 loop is CASRRTGQYEQYF. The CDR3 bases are TGCGCCAGCAGGAGGACAGGGCAATACGAGCAGTACTTC.